This TCR beta chain was observed in a study of T-cell reconstitution after alpha-beta-depleted transplantation in children. Study findings and constraints: One year after transplant, T-cell counts and diversity came mostly from newly produced T cells. Some patients showed high day-60 TCRbeta diversity, which derived from surviving recipient T cells and thymic progenitors. Two months or so post-transplant, alpha-beta T cells reportedly derived from several hundred expanded graft clones.

Turning to this clonotype: Antigen: not known.

The authors prepared the TCRbeta library with unique molecular identifiers. From the PCR reads, TCRdb called clonotypes with MiXCR, one entry per CDR3 protein. Of around 960,000 distinct CDR3 sequences listed, 25% to 30% are singletons. The CDR3 has 17 residues. Trimming cost V 2 bases and J 1 base, with 16 bases left between them. Germline V gene data show CDR1 as MNHEY and CDR2 as SVGEGT. This TCR derives from a boy younger than two who had a stem cell transplant for SCID, so the T cells may come from the graft donor. The chain couples TRBV6-2 or TRBV6-3 to TRBJ2-3; D possibly matches TRBD1 or TRBD2 (6 bases each). The sequenced sample was PBMCs, mostly from graft donor cells, obtained 360 days after TCRalphabeta/CD19-depleted stem cell transplant. The CDR3 DNA reads TGTGCCAGCAGTTACCGAACGACTAGGGGGGGCACAGATACGCAGTATTTT. Protein sequence: CASSYRTTRGGTDTQYF.